The 12 T cell receptor beta chains in this list originate from one sample, sequenced in a study of blood T cells in healthy people across ages. Then a second PCR, running about 7 to 11 cycles, was carried out with a sample-barcoded 5' primer and a J-beta primer mix. TCRdb ran MiXCR on the 5' RACE reads and lists one entry per CDR3 protein. Among 540,000 or so distinct CDR3 sequences listed, 25% to 30% were seen once. The specimen sequenced was blood. The source is a woman in her sixties or seventies in good health.

In its sample, this clonotype was seen a few times. V and J are TRBV20-1 and TRBJ2-5; 15 nucleotides line up with TRBD2. Losses at the gene ends were 5 bases for V and 1 base for J; bases not matched to a gene: 14. CDR1 is DFQATT, CDR2 SNEGSKA, per germline (reference sequence). This CDR3 has 19 residues. CDR3 protein: CSASPSGTSGGRPQETQYF. CDR3 nucleotides: TGCAGTGCTTCGCCGTCCGGGACTAGCGGGGGGCGGCCCCAAGAGACCCAGTACTTC.

V gene TRBV5-1 combines with J gene TRBJ1-3; a possible D gene is TRBD1 (5 bases). V was cut by 4 bases and J by 0 bases, with 11 bases left in between. Per the germline V gene, CDR1 is SGHRS and CDR2 is YFSETQ. The CDR3 covers 15 residues. DNA for the CDR3: TGCGCCAGCAGCACGGGACCCCCCTCTGGAAACACCATATATTTT. Its protein product is CASSTGPPSGNTIYF.

In its sample, this clonotype was seen many times. The chain recombines TRBV7-3 with TRBJ2-1, with TRBD2 matching over 8 bases. With V trimmed by 1 base and J by 1 base, 3 bases remained unmatched. This CDR3 is built from 16 residues. Germline CDR1 SGHTA, CDR2 FQGTGA. The CDR3, as DNA: TGTGCCAGCAGCTTAAACGGGGGGGCTTCCTACAATGAGCAGTTCTTC. Translation gives CASSLNGGASYNEQFF.

The chain has TRBV5-1 and TRBJ1-1; 10 positions agree with TRBD1. The CDR3 has 15 residues. Losses at the gene ends were 4 bases for V and 6 bases for J; bases not matched to a gene: 9. The germline CDR1 and CDR2 sequences are SGHRS and YFSETQ. The CDR3 reads CASSLLGQGFAEAFF. CDR3 DNA: TGCGCCAGCAGCCTATTGGGACAGGGGTTCGCTGAAGCTTTCTTT.

This clonotype turned up a few times. The chain combines TRBV10-3 with TRBJ1-1; no firm D call. CDR3 size: 14 residues. V gave up 3 bases and J gave up 1 base, with 9 bases separating them. Germline assignment: CDR1 ENHRY and CDR2 SYGVKD. CDR3 sequence (DNA): TGTGCCATCAGTGAACAGACCGCGAACACTGAAGCTTTCTTT. Protein product: CAISEQTANTEAFF.

The genes are TRBV20-1 and TRBJ2-1; 8 positions match TRBD2. Germline-derived CDR1 and CDR2 are DFQATT and SNEGSKA (reference sequence). The CDR3 totals 16 residues. Trimming cost V 6 bases and J 0 bases; bases outside gene matches: 10. This CDR3 reads CSAKAPGGSSYNEQFF. The CDR3 region has the DNA TGCAGTGCAAAGGCACCGGGGGGGAGCTCCTACAATGAGCAGTTCTTC.

The rearrangement joins TRBV2 to TRBJ2-7, with 8 positions matching TRBD1. Germline V lookup: CDR1 SNHLY, CDR2 FYNNEI. Trimming took 10 bases from V and 2 from J; bases not matched to a gene: 10. This CDR3 has 14 residues. CDR3 DNA: TGTGCCACTCGGTCCGGACAGGGAACCTACGAGCAGTACTTC. Translated: CATRSGQGTYEQYF.

This clonotype has ten or more counts. The chain uses TRBV3-1 and TRBJ2-3; D gene unclear. Germline V gene data show CDR1 as LGHDT and CDR2 as YNNKEL (reference sequence). The V end lost 5 bases, the J end lost 0 bases, and 6 bases lay between the germline ends. The CDR3 is made up of 13 amino acids. The CDR3 loop is CASSLRSTDTQYF. CDR3 DNA sequence: TGTGCCAGCAGCTTACGTAGCACAGATACGCAGTATTTT.

This clonotype has only a few counts. The rearrangement joins TRBV7-9 to TRBJ1-4, with D perhaps matching TRBD1 (5 bases). V lost 5 bases and J lost 2, with 9 bases in between. The germline CDR1 and CDR2 sequences are SEHNR and FQNEAQ (reference sequence). The CDR3 has 14 residues. CDR3 sequence reads: CASSRGRTNEKLFF. As DNA, the CDR3 is TGTGCCAGCAGCAGGGGACGTACTAATGAAAAACTGTTTTTT.

This clonotype appeared a few times. The genes are TRBV6-5 and TRBJ1-2; D is ambiguous. The germline CDR1 and CDR2 sequences are MNHEY and SVGAGI. The length of the CDR3 is 15 residues. Trimming shortened V by 4 bases and J by 7 bases, and 19 bases separated the two germline ends. The CDR3 DNA reads TGTGCCAGCAGTTCGAATCCCACCCGGGCGGGTGGCTACACCTTC. Protein sequence: CASSSNPTRAGGYTF.

The V gene is TRBV11-2, the J gene TRBJ2-5; D may be TRBD2 (6 bases). Gene TRBJ2-7 matches the end of the DNA better, so the J call may be wrong. The CDR3 contains 15 residues. Germline values: CDR1 SGHAT, CDR2 FQNNGV. CDR3 loop: CASSSTIGTSYEQYF. Here the CDR3 DNA reads TGTGCCAGCAGCTCGACTATAGGGACTTCCTACGAGCAGTACTTC.

In its sample, this clonotype was seen a few times. This sequence joins TRBV20-1 and TRBJ2-7; a possible D gene is TRBD2 (6 bases). Germline V gene data show CDR1 as DFQATT and CDR2 as SNEGSKA (reference sequence). The CDR3 runs 16 residues. Trimming removed 3 bases from V and 3 bases from J, with 21 bases in between. In DNA, the CDR3 is TGCAGTGCTAGGCCTACGGGAGTCCCCTCCTACTACGAGCAGTACTTC. Protein: CSARPTGVPSYYEQYF.